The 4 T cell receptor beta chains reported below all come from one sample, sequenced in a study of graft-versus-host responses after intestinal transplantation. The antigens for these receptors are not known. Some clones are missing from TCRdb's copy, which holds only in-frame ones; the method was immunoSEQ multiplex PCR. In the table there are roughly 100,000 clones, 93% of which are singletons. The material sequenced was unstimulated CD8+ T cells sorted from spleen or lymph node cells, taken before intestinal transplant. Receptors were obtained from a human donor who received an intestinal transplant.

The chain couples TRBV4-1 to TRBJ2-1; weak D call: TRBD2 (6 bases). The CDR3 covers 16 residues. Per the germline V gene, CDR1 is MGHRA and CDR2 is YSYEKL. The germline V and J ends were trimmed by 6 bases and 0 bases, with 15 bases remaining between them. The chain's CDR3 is CASSSDPGSSYNEQFF. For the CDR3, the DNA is TGCGCCAGCAGTTCCGACCCCGGGAGCTCCTACAATGAGCAGTTCTTC.

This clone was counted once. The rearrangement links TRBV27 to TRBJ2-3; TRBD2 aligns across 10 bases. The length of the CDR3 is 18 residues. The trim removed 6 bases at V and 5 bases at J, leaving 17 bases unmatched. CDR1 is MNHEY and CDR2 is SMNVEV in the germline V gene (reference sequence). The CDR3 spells CASRKTPSPGLAQDTQYF. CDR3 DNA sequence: TGTGCCAGCAGGAAAACCCCTTCCCCGGGACTAGCGCAAGATACGCAGTATTTT.

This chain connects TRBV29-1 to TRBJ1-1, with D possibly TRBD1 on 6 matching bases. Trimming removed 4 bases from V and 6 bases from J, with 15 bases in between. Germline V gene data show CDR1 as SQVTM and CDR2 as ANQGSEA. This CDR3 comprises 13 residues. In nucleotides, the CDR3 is TGCAGCGTTGTTGGTGAACAGGGCCCTGAAGCTTTCTTT. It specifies CSVVGEQGPEAFF.

CDR3 sequence reads: CAGSTDRGNPKTTQPQHF. DNA of the CDR3: TGTGCCGGCTCAACCGACAGGGGGAACCCTAAAACGACTCAGCCCCAGCATTTT. V and J are TRBV2 and TRBJ1-5; 9 bases are shared with TRBD1. Per the germline V gene, CDR1 is SNHLY and CDR2 is FYNNEI. This CDR3 contains 18 residues. V was pared by 11 bases and J by 6 bases, with 23 bases of the junction left unmatched.